This T cell receptor (beta chain) was documented in a study of blood T cell repertoires in COVID-19. CDR3 length: 12 amino acids. Germline V gene data show CDR1 as MDHEN and CDR2 as SYDVKM. V dropped 3 bases and J dropped 4 bases, with 4 bases sitting between them. The method was immunoSEQ multiplex PCR; TCRdb's version includes in-frame clones alone and lacks a portion of them. The table includes 150,000 to 200,000 clones, 84% detected once. In its sample, this clone was seen once. The source material was peripheral blood. The V call is TRBV28, the J call TRBJ1-3; no reliable D call. This clonotype was obtained from a human donor with acute or convalescent COVID-19. The donor label of this sample is uncertain. The CDR3 DNA sequence: TGTGCCAGCAGTTTCACAGGAAACACCATATATTTT. It translates to CASSFTGNTIYF.